These 15 T cell receptor beta chains share one sample of origin, sequenced in a study of T cell repertoires in cytomegalovirus infection (dated by TCRdb to between 2017 and 2020). Interpreted using the paper, the treatment or condition label stands for: in vitro stimulation with specific CMV peptide epitopes to enrich CMV-specific T cells. The reads were generated on an Illumina HiSeq 1500. Using fastp at Q25 and MiXCR, TCRdb reprocessed the public reads and kept productive beta chains. Rows are combined by CDR3 protein, so each entry shows the most common genes and DNA. The sample records about 830,000 distinct CDR3 sequences, approximately 32% of which are singletons. 9.5% to 15% of the sample belongs to the ten largest clones. No antigen has been assigned to these receptors. The sample here was cultured CD8+ T cells from PBMCs, taken from culture after CMV antigen stimulation. All receptors derive from a human donor in good health (CMV status not recorded). Some clones in this sample may be carry-over from other donors' samples.

The chain carries TRBV28 and TRBJ2-5; D unclear. V shed 1 base and J shed 5 bases, with 8 bases lying between them. The CDR3 sequence is 13 residues long. Germline loops: CDR1 MDHEN, CDR2 SYDVKM. The CDR3 reads CASSLFHGETQYF. CDR3 sequence (DNA): TGTGCCAGCAGTTTATTCCACGGCGAGACCCAGTACTTC.

This clonotype was seen a few times. The J gene is TRBJ1-5, the V gene TRBV6-1; D is possibly TRBD1 (6 bases). The germline V gene encodes CDR1 MNHNS and CDR2 SASEGT. This CDR3 region has 16 residues. Between the trimmed V and J ends, which lost 2 bases and 3 bases, there was a span of 14 bases. The CDR3 protein is CASSELVGAHNQPQHF. DNA for the CDR3: TGTGCCAGCAGTGAATTAGTGGGGGCCCACAATCAGCCCCAGCATTTT.

The genes are TRBV5-6 and TRBJ1-1; D is ambiguous. Germline CDR1 is SGHDT and CDR2 is YYEEEE. There are 12 residues in the CDR3. V gave up 5 bases and J gave up 3 bases, with 8 bases separating them. The chain's CDR3 is CASSNPDTEAFF. The DNA of the CDR3 is TGTGCCAGCAGTAATCCGGACACTGAAGCTTTCTTT.

CDR3 nucleotides: TGTGCCAGTAGTACGGGGGCGGTTCATTCACCCCTCCACTTT. Translating it yields CASSTGAVHSPLHF. The chain couples TRBV19 to TRBJ1-6, with D tentatively TRBD1 (6 bases). CDR3 length: 14 amino acids. Trimming left V 4 bases short and J 8 bases short, with 12 bases between. Germline V gene data show CDR1 as LNHDA and CDR2 as SQIVND (reference sequence).

V usage is TRBV28 and J usage is TRBJ2-3; D ambiguous. Trimming took off 3 bases at V and 6 bases at J, with 16 bases between the two ends. The CDR3 is made up of 15 amino acids. Looked up from germline, CDR1 is MDHEN and CDR2 is SYDVKM. CDR3 DNA: TGTGCCAGCAGTTTTTTGGTCAGTCGCATGGATACGCAGTATTTT. This codes for CASSFLVSRMDTQYF.

This clonotype occurred a few times. The V gene is TRBV7-9, the J gene TRBJ2-2, with D maybe TRBD1 (5 bases). The CDR3 covers 16 residues. Germline V gene sequence: CDR1 SEHNR, CDR2 FQNEAQ (reference sequence). With 6 bases removed from V and 2 bases from J, the gap between germline ends came to 16 bases. The CDR3 region is CASRPPRRANTGELFF. The CDR3 DNA is TGTGCCAGCAGACCTCCCCGCAGGGCTAACACCGGGGAGCTGTTTTTT.

This clonotype was observed a few times. The chain has TRBV10-2 and TRBJ1-1; the D is unclear. The V end was cut by 4 bases, the J end by 7 bases, with 7 bases between. Per germline, CDR1 WSHSY and CDR2 SAAADI. The length of the CDR3 is 11 residues. The CDR3 protein is CASSVEVEAFF. CDR3 DNA: TGCGCCAGCAGTGTAGAAGTTGAAGCTTTCTTT.

V gene TRBV12-5 combines with J gene TRBJ1-2; no clear D. Trimming shortened V by 0 bases and J by 4 bases, and 3 bases separated the two germline ends. The germline gives CDR1 LGHNT, CDR2 FRNRAP. The CDR3 totals 12 residues. CDR3 in DNA: TGTGCTAGTGGTTTGGTCCCCTATGGCTACACCTTC. It translates to CASGLVPYGYTF.

This clonotype was observed a few times. One end of the junction varies from germline; a read error may be responsible. The CDR3 here is CASSLLGEGNTEAFF. The CDR3 nucleotides are TGTGCTAGCAGCTTATTAGGGGAGGGGAACACTGAAGCTTTCTTT. This sequence joins TRBV7-6 and TRBJ1-1, with D tentatively TRBD1 (5 bases). The V gene's germline CDR1 is SGHVS and CDR2 FNYEAQ. The CDR3 is 15 residues long.

At least ten counts were recorded for this clonotype. CDR3 region: CASSLTAKNTEAFF. In nucleotides, the CDR3 is TGTGCCAGCAGCTTAACAGCTAAGAACACTGAAGCTTTCTTT. The chain uses TRBV7-2 and TRBJ1-1; D remains unclear. The CDR3 loop spans 14 amino acids. Germline lookup yields CDR1 SGHTA and CDR2 FQGNSA. V was shortened by 2 bases and J by 1 base, with 8 bases between the two germline ends.

This clonotype was seen at least ten times. The V and J genes are TRBV7-9 and TRBJ2-5, with TRBD1 matching 8 bases. With V trimmed by 4 bases and J by 5 bases, 9 bases remained unmatched. Germline CDR1 is SEHNR and CDR2 is FQNEAQ (reference sequence). The CDR3 has 15 residues. The chain's CDR3 is CASSSWDRQGETQYF. The CDR3 bases are TGTGCCAGCAGCTCATGGGACAGGCAAGGGGAGACCCAGTACTTC.

This clonotype was detected only a few times. CDR3 amino acids: CASSLEEMRGSYNEQFF. As DNA, the CDR3 is TGTGCCAGCAGCTTGGAGGAAATGAGGGGATCCTACAATGAGCAGTTCTTC. V gene TRBV5-4 combines with J gene TRBJ2-1, with D tentatively TRBD1 or TRBD2 (5 bases each). The CDR3 contains 17 residues. Germline loops: CDR1 SGHNT, CDR2 YYREEE (reference sequence). Trimming removed 0 bases at V and 1 base at J, with 14 bases between.

This chain connects TRBV7-8 to TRBJ1-5; the D is unclear. V dropped 4 bases and J dropped 3 bases, with 10 bases sitting between them. CDR3 length equals 14 residues. CDR1 and CDR2 from the germline V gene are SGHVS and FQNEAQ. The CDR3 spells CASSWDTNNQPQHF. CDR3 coding DNA: TGTGCCAGCAGCTGGGATACTAACAATCAGCCCCAGCATTTT.

This clonotype was counted only a few times. This sequence joins TRBV28 and TRBJ2-2, with 10 bases fitting TRBD2. The CDR3 covers 16 residues. Germline V gene data show CDR1 as MDHEN and CDR2 as SYDVKM. The trim removed 2 bases at V and 4 bases at J, leaving 4 bases unmatched. The CDR3 here is CASSLTSGAGTGELFF. The DNA of the CDR3 is TGTGCCAGCAGTTTAACTAGCGGGGCCGGCACCGGGGAGCTGTTTTTT. The full variable domain, with the rest looked up from reference TRBV28 and TRBJ2-2, is DVKVTQSSRYLVKRTGEKVFLECVQDMDHENMFWYRQDPGLGLRLIYFSYDVKMKEKGDIPEGYSVSREKKERFSLILESASTNQTSMYLCASSLTSGAGTGELFFGEGSRLTVL.

This clonotype appeared a few times. This chain connects TRBV9 to TRBJ1-1; 11 nucleotides agree with TRBD1. This CDR3 region has 15 residues. V lost 4 bases, J lost 9 bases, and 11 bases stayed unmatched. The germline V gene encodes CDR1 SGDLS and CDR2 YYNGEE. The CDR3 nucleotides read TGTGCCAGCAGCACGATATCCGGGACAGGGGGGAAAGCTTTCTTT. Protein product: CASSTISGTGGKAFF.